These 24 T cell receptor beta chains share one sample of origin, sequenced in a study of ipilimumab plus nivolumab after autologous stem cell transplantation (dated by TCRdb to 2020 to 2023). The library relied on the immunoSEQ multiplex PCR assay. As stored in TCRdb, this immuneACCESS dataset retains in-frame rearrangements with V and J assigned. A fraction of the clones does not appear; measured against another copy, unresolved V genes explain less than half of the discrepancy, and the remainder lacks a known reason. The sample has 20,000 to 25,000 clones on record, 70% to 85% of them singletons. The ten largest clonotypes hold 20% to 25% of the sample. The specimen comprised PBMCs, sampled in a trial of ipilimumab plus nivolumab as post-transplant consolidation. Source of these receptors: a male donor with diffuse large B-cell lymphoma.

This chain joins TRBV19 and TRBJ1-1; no firm D call. V lost 1 base and J 3 bases, leaving 21 bases between the germline ends. The CDR3 totals 18 residues. Germline V gene data show CDR1 as LNHDA and CDR2 as SQIVND (reference sequence). Here the CDR3 DNA reads TGTGCCAGTAGTATAGCTCTTTTTGTTTTCGTGGCGGACACTGAAGCTTTCTTT. It encodes CASSIALFVFVADTEAFF.

This clone appeared a single time. This chain uses TRBV2 with TRBJ1-6, with 7 bases fitting TRBD1. V was clipped by 8 bases and J by 3 bases; unmatched bases: 4. The germline CDR1 and CDR2 sequences are SNHLY and FYNNEI. CDR3 length equals 14 residues. CDR3 nucleotides: TGTGCCAGCCTTGGGACAGACTATAATTCACCCCTCCACTTT. Its translation is CASLGTDYNSPLHF.

This clone was seen once. J is TRBJ2-3 and V is TRBV9; D remains ambiguous. The CDR3 is 15 residues long. Trimming cost V 2 bases and J 1 base, with 11 bases left between them. CDR1 is SGDLS, CDR2 YYNGEE, per germline. The CDR3 region is CASSVSRSRTDTQYF. The CDR3 DNA reads as TGTGCCAGCAGCGTTTCTAGGTCCCGCACAGATACGCAGTATTTT.

The chain recombines TRBV28 with TRBJ2-3; TRBD2 agrees at 8 bases. There are 15 residues in the CDR3. After removal of 5 bases from V and 2 bases from J, the junction contained 6 bases not matched to a gene. Germline CDR1 and CDR2: MDHEN and SYDVKM. This chain's CDR3 is CASSRRGVNTDTQYF. DNA of the CDR3: TGTGCCAGCAGTAGGCGGGGGGTCAACACAGATACGCAGTATTTT. The complete variable domain, with remaining parts taken from reference TRBV28 and TRBJ2-3, reads DVKVTQSSRYLVKRTGEKVFLECVQDMDHENMFWYRQDPGLGLRLIYFSYDVKMKEKGDIPEGYSVSREKKERFSLILESASTNQTSMYLCASSRRGVNTDTQYFGPGTRLTVL.

The gene calls are TRBV7-9 and TRBJ2-3; 9 bases align to TRBD2. CDR1 is SEHNR, CDR2 FQNEAQ, per germline (reference sequence). The CDR3 has 16 residues. The J segment lost 5 bases and the V segment lost 2 bases, leaving 8 bases of the junction unmatched. The CDR3 DNA follows: TGTGCCAGCAGCTTAAGACTAGCGGAGGGTGGAGATACGCAGTATTTT. Amino acid sequence: CASSLRLAEGGDTQYF.

The chain couples TRBV2 to TRBJ2-7; D is ambiguous. Germline CDR1 reads SNHLY; CDR2 reads FYNNEI. This CDR3 contains 15 residues. Trimming took 6 bases from V and 6 from J, leaving 21 bases between them. CDR3 region: CASSQPGRQALEQYF. Here the CDR3 DNA reads TGTGCCAGCAGCCAACCCGGGCGCCAAGCTCTCGAGCAGTACTTC.

V and J are TRBV7-6 and TRBJ2-1, with 9 bases matching TRBD1. V lost 5 bases and J lost 4; bases outside the gene matches: 6. The CDR3 runs to 15 residues. Germline-derived CDR1 and CDR2 are SGHVS and FNYEAQ. The CDR3 spells CASSRTGAGYNEQFF. The DNA of the CDR3 is TGTGCCAGCAGCCGGACAGGGGCTGGATACAATGAGCAGTTCTTC.

J is TRBJ1-6 and V is TRBV2; D remains ambiguous. V was shortened by 2 bases and J by 8 bases, with 16 bases between the two germline ends. There are 16 residues in the CDR3. Germline-derived CDR1 and CDR2 are SNHLY and FYNNEI. CDR3 residues: CASSEKAGLTYSPLHF. The CDR3 DNA reads TGTGCCAGCAGTGAAAAAGCAGGATTGACGTATTCACCCCTCCACTTT.

The gene calls are TRBV7-9 and TRBJ2-3; D is undetermined. From germline, CDR1 is SEHNR and CDR2 FQNEAQ (reference sequence). The CDR3 consists of 17 residues. The V end lost 1 base, the J end lost 5 bases, and 19 bases lay between the germline ends. CDR3 loop: CASSLGRVTRIGDTQYF. In nucleotides, the CDR3 is TGTGCCAGCAGCTTAGGTAGGGTAACCCGAATAGGAGATACGCAGTATTTT.

The chain combines TRBV5-8 with TRBJ2-7, with TRBD1 identical over 8 bases. The V gene's germline CDR1 is SGHTS and CDR2 YDEGEE. J gave up 2 bases and V 4 bases, and 5 bases lay outside the gene matches. The CDR3 totals 14 residues. In nucleotides, the CDR3 is TGTGCCAGCAGCGGGAGACAGGGGACCTACGAGCAGTACTTC. This codes for CASSGRQGTYEQYF.

The V gene is TRBV11-2, the J gene TRBJ2-6, with TRBD1 matching 8 bases. V lost 3 bases to trimming and J lost 4 bases; unmatched junction nucleotides: 5. This CDR3 comprises 16 residues. CDR1 is SGHAT, CDR2 FQNNGV, per germline. The CDR3 here is CASSLDRVPGANVLTF. For the CDR3, the DNA is TGTGCCAGCAGCTTGGACAGGGTACCCGGGGCCAACGTCCTGACTTTC.

Of note for this clone: At one boundary the junction diverges from the germline segment, which might be a read error. The gene calls are TRBV7-3 and TRBJ1-1; no definite D call. The germline V gene encodes CDR1 SGHTA and CDR2 FQGTGA. The CDR3 consists of 12 residues. The CDR3 here is CASSSDGFSVWF. DNA for the CDR3: TGTGCCAGCAGCTCGGACGGATTTTCGGTGTGGTTT.

This clone was counted a few times. V and J are TRBV5-1 and TRBJ2-3; 15 nucleotides agree with TRBD2. Germline lookup yields CDR1 SGHRS and CDR2 YFSETQ. The CDR3 is made up of 15 amino acids. The V gene end was trimmed by 7 bases and the J gene end by 3 bases; junction bases not matched to a gene: 3. This chain's CDR3 is CASRTSGGDTDTQYF. The CDR3 DNA reads TGCGCCAGCCGGACTAGCGGGGGGGATACAGATACGCAGTATTTT. The whole variable domain, remainder taken from reference TRBV5-1 and TRBJ2-3, is KAGVTQTPRYLIKTRGQQVTLSCSPISGHRSVSWYQQTPGQGLQFLFEYFSETQRNKGNFPGRFSGRQFSNSRSEMNVSTLELGDSALYLCASRTSGGDTDTQYFGPGTRLTVL.

This chain links TRBV2 with TRBJ1-5, with TRBD1 as a possible D gene (5 bases). Germline CDR1 is SNHLY and CDR2 is FYNNEI. The CDR3 spans 12 residues. V shed 7 bases and J shed 2 bases, with 6 bases lying between them. DNA of the CDR3: TGTGCCAGCACACAGGGCAATCAGCCCCAGCATTTT. As protein: CASTQGNQPQHF.

This clone was seen once. The rearrangement links TRBV6-1 to TRBJ2-3, with a possible D match to TRBD1 (5 bases). V gave up 0 bases and J gave up 2 bases, with 15 bases separating them. Germline V gene data show CDR1 as MNHNS and CDR2 as SASEGT. The CDR3 is 17 residues long. The CDR3 DNA reads as TGTGCCAGCAGTGAAGCGGGCAGGGTCTTTCTCACAGATACGCAGTATTTT. Translating it yields CASSEAGRVFLTDTQYF.

The chain is built from TRBV14 and TRBJ2-3; 8 nucleotides line up with TRBD1. The trim removed 0 bases at V and 1 base at J, leaving 6 bases unmatched. CDR1 and CDR2 (germline): SGHDN, FVKESK. This CDR3 has 17 residues. The CDR3 DNA reads as TGTGCCAGCAGCCAAGAAACAGGGGGATATCGCACAGATACGCAGTATTTT. Its protein product is CASSQETGGYRTDTQYF.

This clone was recorded only once. This chain links TRBV5-5 with TRBJ1-2; maybe TRBD1 (5 bases). V shed 4 bases and J shed 4 bases, with 14 bases lying between them. Looked up from germline, CDR1 is SGHKS and CDR2 is YYEKEE (reference sequence). The CDR3 has 14 amino acids. The CDR3: CASSGGRMSYGYTF. The DNA for the CDR3 is TGTGCCAGCAGCGGGGGACGGATGTCCTATGGCTACACCTTC.

This rearrangement joins TRBV6-1 to TRBJ2-7; D is possibly TRBD1 (5 bases). Germline V gene lookup returns CDR1 MNHNS and CDR2 SASEGT. The CDR3 extends over 15 amino acids. The germline V and J ends were trimmed by 4 bases and 0 bases, with 13 bases remaining between them. The CDR3 loop reads CASSGRQWSSYEQYF. The CDR3 DNA follows: TGTGCCAGCAGTGGCCGACAGTGGAGCTCCTACGAGCAGTACTTC.

The chain joins TRBV6-1 to TRBJ2-3, with D perhaps being TRBD1 or TRBD2 (5 bases each). The CDR3 contains 13 residues. Germline CDR1 reads MNHNS; CDR2 reads SASEGT. Deletions cut 6 bases from V and 5 bases from J, with 12 bases between. In DNA form, the CDR3 reads TGTGCCAGCAGCGGGACCCCCCTAGATACGCAGTATTTT. Translation: CASSGTPLDTQYF.

This clone has more than one count but fewer than ten. The J gene is TRBJ1-3, the V gene TRBV4-1; D gene ambiguous. Germline CDR1 is MGHRA and CDR2 is YSYEKL. This CDR3 has 17 residues. Trimming removed 1 base from V and 4 bases from J, with 17 bases in between. The CDR3 DNA is TGCGCCAGCAGCCAAGCCGCCACCCCACTCTCCGGAAACACCATATATTTT. Translation gives CASSQAATPLSGNTIYF.

Note on this clone: Other nucleotide sequences from this sample produce the same CDR3. J is TRBJ1-3 and V is TRBV6-5; unclear D gene. Per germline, CDR1 MNHEY and CDR2 SVGAGI. V lost 2 bases and J 0 bases, leaving 8 bases between the germline ends. The CDR3 is 15 residues long. The CDR3 is CASSYSQSSGNTIYF. The CDR3 nucleotides read TGTGCCAGCAGTTACAGTCAGAGCTCTGGAAACACCATATATTTT.

The chain combines TRBV19 with TRBJ1-3; possibly TRBD1 for D (5 bases). The CDR3 consists of 14 residues. V shed 7 bases and J shed 0 bases, with 10 bases lying between them. Germline CDR1 LNHDA, CDR2 SQIVND (reference sequence). The DNA of the CDR3 is TGTGCCAGTACGCAGGGCTTCTCTGGAAACACCATATATTTT. This encodes CASTQGFSGNTIYF.

This clone ranks as medium-sized. CDR3 DNA: TGCGCCAGCAGCCAAGGAGCAGAGCATAGCAATCAGCCCCAGCATTTT. It encodes CASSQGAEHSNQPQHF. This rearrangement joins TRBV4-1 to TRBJ1-5; D not resolved. Germline CDR1 is MGHRA and CDR2 is YSYEKL. This CDR3 is built from 16 residues. Trimming cost V 1 base and J 0 bases, with 10 bases left between them.

J is TRBJ2-5 and V is TRBV4-1; 15 bases line up with TRBD2. The CDR3 runs to 17 residues. From germline, CDR1 is MGHRA and CDR2 YSYEKL. Trimming cost V 5 bases and J 3 bases; bases outside gene matches: 7. The chain's CDR3 is CASSTGLAGGPEETQYF. The CDR3 DNA reads as TGCGCCAGCAGCACCGGACTAGCGGGAGGGCCGGAAGAGACCCAGTACTTC.